The entry that follows covers one TCR beta chain sequence. This record belongs to a study of blood T cell repertoires in COVID-19. Across the whole study: Researchers got acute and convalescent COVID-19 samples from the United States, Italy and Spain.

The CDR3 has 16 residues. With V trimmed by 3 bases and J by 8 bases, 9 bases remained unmatched. Germline CDR1 SEHNR, CDR2 FQNEAQ (reference sequence). Repertoires were generated with immunoSEQ multiplex PCR, while TCRdb's copy carries only in-frame clones and drops some. In the table there are more than 25,000 clones, around 89% of which are singletons. Sequenced sample: peripheral blood. The chain couples TRBV7-9 to TRBJ1-6; 8 bases align to TRBD1. The receptor's source is a man in his sixties with acute or convalescent COVID-19. CDR3 sequence: CASSFRDRFEHSPLHF. In DNA, the CDR3 is TGTGCCAGCAGCTTCCGGGACAGGTTCGAACATTCACCCCTCCACTTT. Drawing the rest from reference TRBV7-9 and TRBJ1-6, the complete variable domain is DTGVSQNPRHKITKRGQNVTFRCDPISEHNRLYWYRQTLGQGPEFLTYFQNEAQLEKSRLLSDRFSAERPKGSFSTLEIQRTEQGDSAMYLCASSFRDRFEHSPLHFGNGTRLTVT.